What follows describes a single T cell receptor beta chain. The authors' processing: Researchers report that nucleated cell counts were estimated from reference gene primer amplification. TCRdb's table, derived via immunoSEQ multiplex PCR, lists solely in-frame clones and lacks some. Clone size and V and J calls were adopted from that table, with D and trimming inferred from the DNA. The sample lists more than 350,000 clones, about 89% occurring once. This specimen comes from a study of blood T cell repertoires in COVID-19. Across the study: Sample material is recorded as cDNA or gDNA derived from T cells, B-cell-depleted T cells, or PBMCs.

Trimming took 5 bases from V and 8 from J; bases not matched to a gene: 9. CDR3 length: 14 residues. The germline V gene encodes CDR1 MNHEY and CDR2 SVGAGI. Sequenced: peripheral blood. This TCR was sampled from a woman aged 25 to 39 with COVID-19, enrolled during active disease. The chain links TRBV6-5 to TRBJ2-1, with 7 bases identical to TRBD1. The CDR3 DNA sequence: TGTGCCAGCAGTCCCCCGACAGGGAGCCATGAGCAGTTCTTC. This gives the protein CASSPPTGSHEQFF.